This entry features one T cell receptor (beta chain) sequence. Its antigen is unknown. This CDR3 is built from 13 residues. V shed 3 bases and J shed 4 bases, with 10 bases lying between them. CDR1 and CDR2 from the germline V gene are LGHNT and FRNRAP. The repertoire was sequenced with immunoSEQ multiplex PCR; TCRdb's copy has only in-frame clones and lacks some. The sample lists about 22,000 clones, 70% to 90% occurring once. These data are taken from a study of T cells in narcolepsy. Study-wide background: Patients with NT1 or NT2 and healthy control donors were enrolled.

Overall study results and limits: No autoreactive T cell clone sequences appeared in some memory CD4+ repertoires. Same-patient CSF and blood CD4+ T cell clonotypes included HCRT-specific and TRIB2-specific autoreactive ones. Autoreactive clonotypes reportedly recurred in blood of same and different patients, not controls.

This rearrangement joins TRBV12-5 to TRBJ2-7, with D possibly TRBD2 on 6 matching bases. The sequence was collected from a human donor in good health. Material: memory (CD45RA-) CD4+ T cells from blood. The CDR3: CASGFGGWYEQYF. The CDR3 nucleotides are TGTGCTAGTGGTTTTGGGGGGTGGTACGAGCAGTACTTC.